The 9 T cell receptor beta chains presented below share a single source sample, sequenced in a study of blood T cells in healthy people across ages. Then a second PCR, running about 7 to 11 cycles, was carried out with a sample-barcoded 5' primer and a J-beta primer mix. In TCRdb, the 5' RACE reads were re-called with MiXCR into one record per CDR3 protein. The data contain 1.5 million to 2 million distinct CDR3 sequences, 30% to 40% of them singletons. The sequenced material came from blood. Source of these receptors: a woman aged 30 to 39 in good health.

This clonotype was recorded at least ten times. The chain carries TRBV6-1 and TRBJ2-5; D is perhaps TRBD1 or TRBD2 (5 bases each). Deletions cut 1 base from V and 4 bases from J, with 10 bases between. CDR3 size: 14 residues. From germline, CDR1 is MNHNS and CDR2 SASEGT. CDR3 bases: TGTGCCAGCAGTGAAGTATGGGGACGAGAGACCCAGTACTTC. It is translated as CASSEVWGRETQYF.

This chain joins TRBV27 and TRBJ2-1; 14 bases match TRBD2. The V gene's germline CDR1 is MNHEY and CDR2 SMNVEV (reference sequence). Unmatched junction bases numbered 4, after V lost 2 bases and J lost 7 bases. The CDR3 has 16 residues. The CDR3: CASSLTGLAGVNEQFF. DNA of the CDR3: TGTGCCAGCAGTTTAACGGGACTAGCGGGAGTGAATGAGCAGTTCTTC.

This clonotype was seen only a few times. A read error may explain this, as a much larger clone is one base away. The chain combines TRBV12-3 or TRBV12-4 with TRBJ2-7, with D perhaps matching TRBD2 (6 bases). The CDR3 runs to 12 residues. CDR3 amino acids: CARSYGGYEQYF. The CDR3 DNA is TGTGCCCGCAGTTACGGGGGCTACGAGCAGTACTTC.

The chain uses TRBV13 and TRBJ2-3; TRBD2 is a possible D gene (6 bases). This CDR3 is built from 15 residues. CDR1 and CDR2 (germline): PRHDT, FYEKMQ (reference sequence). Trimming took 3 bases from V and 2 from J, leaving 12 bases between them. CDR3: CASSLVLAATDTQYF. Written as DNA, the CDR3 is TGTGCCAGCAGCTTGGTATTAGCGGCCACAGATACGCAGTATTTT.

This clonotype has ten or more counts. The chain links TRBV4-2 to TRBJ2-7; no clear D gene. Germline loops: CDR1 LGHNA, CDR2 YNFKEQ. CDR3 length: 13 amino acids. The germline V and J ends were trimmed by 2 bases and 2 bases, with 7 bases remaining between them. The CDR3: CASSQPGPYEQYF. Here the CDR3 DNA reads TGTGCCAGCAGCCAACCTGGGCCCTACGAGCAGTACTTC.

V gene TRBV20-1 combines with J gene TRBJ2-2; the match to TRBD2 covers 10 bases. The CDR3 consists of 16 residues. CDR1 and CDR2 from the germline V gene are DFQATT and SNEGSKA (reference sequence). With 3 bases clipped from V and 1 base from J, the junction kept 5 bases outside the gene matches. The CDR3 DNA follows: TGCAGTGCTAGGGCTAGCGGGGGAGGGAACACCGGGGAGCTGTTTTTT. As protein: CSARASGGGNTGELFF.

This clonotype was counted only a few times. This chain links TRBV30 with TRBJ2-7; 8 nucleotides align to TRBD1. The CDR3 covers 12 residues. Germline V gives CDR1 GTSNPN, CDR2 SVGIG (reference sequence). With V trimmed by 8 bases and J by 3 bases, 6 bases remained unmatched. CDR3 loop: CAVTDRDYEQYF. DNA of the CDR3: TGTGCCGTCACGGACAGGGACTACGAGCAGTACTTC. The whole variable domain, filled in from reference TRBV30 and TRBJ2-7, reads SQTIHQWPATLVQPVGSPLSLECTVEGTSNPNLYWYRQAAGRGLQLLFYSVGIGQISSEVPQNLSASRPQDRQFILSSKKLLLSDSGFYLCAVTDRDYEQYFGPGTRLTVT.

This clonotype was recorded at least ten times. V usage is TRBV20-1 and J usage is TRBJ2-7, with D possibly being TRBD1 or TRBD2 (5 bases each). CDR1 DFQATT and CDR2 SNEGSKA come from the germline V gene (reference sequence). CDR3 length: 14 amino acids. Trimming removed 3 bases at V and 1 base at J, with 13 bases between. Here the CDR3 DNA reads TGCAGTGCTAGCCACCGTGGGGGTTCCTACGAGCAGTACTTC. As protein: CSASHRGGSYEQYF.

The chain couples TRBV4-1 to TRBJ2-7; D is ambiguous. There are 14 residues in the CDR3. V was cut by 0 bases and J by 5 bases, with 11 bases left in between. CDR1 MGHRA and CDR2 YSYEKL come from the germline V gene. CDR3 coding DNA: TGCGCCAGCAGCCAAGATTCCGGTTGGAACGAGCAGTACTTC. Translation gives CASSQDSGWNEQYF.